This T cell receptor beta chain was captured by sequencing in a study of human T cells and chemical hapten exposure. Specified time point: patch test 1, 2 weeks after DPC sensitization. As to treatment: therapeutic diphenylcyclopropenone sensitization with weekly scalp DPC. Alopecia patients between 18 and 70 years old and suitable for DPC were used as donors. This clonotype was recorded many times. As yet, its antigen is unknown. Overall study results and limits: DPC sensitization did not alter TCRs above 1 in 1000 frequency.

V dropped 5 bases and J dropped 9; count of bases not matched to a gene: 14. Looked up from germline, CDR1 is WSHSY and CDR2 is SAAADI. CDR3 length: 16 residues. In the authors' methods: Per-sample TCR counts ranged from 23,224 to 690,600, median approximately 98,000. MiXCR, applied by TCRdb to the RACE reads, yields one record per CDR3 protein. The V and J calls were not made by the authors but by TCRdb's processing. The table includes about 360,000 distinct CDR3 sequences, roughly 4.8% detected once. V is TRBV10-2 and J is TRBJ2-1; 9 nucleotides align to TRBD2. The sequence was obtained from a woman aged 50 to 60 with alopecia areata. Some clones in this sample may be carry-over from other donors' samples. The sample consisted of whole blood, taken in connection with sensitization to the hapten diphenylcyclopropenone (DPC). This CDR3 is CASSLIAGEIIGEQFF. In nucleotides, the CDR3 is TGCGCCAGCAGTCTAATAGCGGGGGAGATCATCGGTGAGCAGTTCTTC.